These 18 T cell receptor beta chains originate from one sample sequenced in a study of tumor-infiltrating lymphocytes in localized non-small cell lung cancer. The data were produced by immunoSEQ multiplex PCR, yet TCRdb's version contains in-frame clones alone and is incomplete. The sample holds about 12,000 clones, 66% seen once. Sequencing was carried out using lung tumor tissue. The receptors originated from a human donor with non-small cell lung cancer.

The rearrangement links TRBV15 to TRBJ1-2, with 8 bases identical to TRBD1. The CDR3 is 16 amino acids. Germline lookup yields CDR1 LNHNV and CDR2 YYDKDF (reference sequence). Trimming removed 5 bases from V and 8 bases from J; junction bases left unmatched: 16. The CDR3 protein is CATSPRVRQGIRGYTF. DNA of the CDR3: TGTGCCACCAGCCCACGCGTACGACAGGGGATTAGAGGCTACACCTTC. The whole variable domain, remainder taken from reference TRBV15 and TRBJ1-2, is DAMVIQNPRYQVTQFGKPVTLSCSQTLNHNVMYWYQQKSSQAPKLLFHYYDKDFNNEADTPDNFQSRRPNTSFCFLDIRSPGLGDTAMYLCATSPRVRQGIRGYTFGSGTRLTVV.

This chain joins TRBV9 and TRBJ2-7; the D is unclear. Trimming shortened V by 3 bases and J by 0 bases, and 10 bases separated the two germline ends. The CDR3 is made up of 14 amino acids. Germline V gene data show CDR1 as SGDLS and CDR2 as YYNGEE. The CDR3 loop reads CASSAQELSYEQYF. The CDR3 nucleotides read TGTGCCAGCAGCGCCCAGGAGCTCTCCTACGAGCAGTACTTC. The full variable domain, rest sourced from reference TRBV9 and TRBJ2-7, is DSGVTQTPKHLITATGQRVTLRCSPRSGDLSVYWYQQSLDQGLQFLIQYYNGEERAKGNILERFSAQQFPDLHSELNLSSLELGDSALYFCASSAQELSYEQYFGPGTRLTVT.

This clone was seen only a few times. V usage is TRBV6-5 and J usage is TRBJ1-4, with 9 nucleotides matching TRBD1. Germline V gene data show CDR1 as MNHEY and CDR2 as SVGAGI. There are 14 residues in the CDR3. With 5 bases clipped from V and 6 bases from J, the junction kept 4 bases outside the gene matches. In DNA form, the CDR3 reads TGTGCCAGCAGTCCGGGACAGGGCTATGAAAAACTGTTTTTT. Its protein is CASSPGQGYEKLFF.

The V call is TRBV4-2, the J call TRBJ2-7; D remains unclear. Per germline, CDR1 LGHNA and CDR2 YNFKEQ. The V gene lost 2 bases and the J gene lost 1 base, with 12 bases spanning the gap. The CDR3 covers 15 residues. The CDR3 DNA follows: TGTGCCAGCAGCCAACGGTTCGGGCCTTCCTACGAGCAGTACTTC. Encoded protein: CASSQRFGPSYEQYF.

This clone has a handful of counts. The chain is built from TRBV5-1 and TRBJ2-2; no clear D gene. CDR1 and CDR2 (germline): SGHRS, YFSETQ. The CDR3 extends over 16 amino acids. V was cut by 4 bases and J by 1 base, with 14 bases left in between. The CDR3, as DNA: TGCGCCAGCAGCCGATGGGCAGACCTGAACACCGGGGAGCTGTTTTTT. Amino acids: CASSRWADLNTGELFF.

The chain employs TRBV10-3 and TRBJ2-7; D is unclear. Germline V lookup: CDR1 ENHRY, CDR2 SYGVKD. The CDR3 runs to 14 residues. V lost 0 bases to trimming and J lost 1 base, with 7 bases between them. The CDR3 loop reads CAISESSVSYEQYF. The CDR3, as DNA: TGTGCCATCAGTGAGTCAAGTGTTTCCTACGAGCAGTACTTC.

V gene TRBV7-2 combines with J gene TRBJ2-5; 9 bases are a match to TRBD1. Germline values: CDR1 SGHTA, CDR2 FQGNSA. This CDR3 spans 14 amino acids. V lost 0 bases, J lost 7 bases, and 3 bases stayed unmatched. The CDR3, as DNA: TGTGCCAGCAGCTTAGCGGGACAGGGAAGGACCCAGTACTTC. This gives the protein CASSLAGQGRTQYF.

This chain links TRBV5-1 with TRBJ1-5; TRBD1 matches 8 bases. The CDR3 is 15 amino acids. Looked up from germline, CDR1 is SGHRS and CDR2 is YFSETQ. V trimming: 1 base; J trimming: 3 bases; junction bases outside the gene matches: 3. The CDR3 reads CASSLWGQDNQPQHF. The CDR3 coding sequence is TGCGCCAGCAGCTTGTGGGGACAGGACAATCAGCCCCAGCATTTT.

This clone was counted a few times. The chain employs TRBV18 and TRBJ1-1; D is unresolved. Germline-derived CDR1 and CDR2 are KGHSH and LQKENI. V was shortened by 3 bases and J by 1 base, with 9 bases between the two germline ends. This CDR3 region has 14 residues. The CDR3 here is CASSPIDSNTEAFF. CDR3 in DNA: TGTGCCAGCTCACCTATAGACTCGAACACTGAAGCTTTCTTT.

A few counts support this clone. This chain links TRBV2 with TRBJ1-6; D is uncertain. Between the trimmed V and J ends, which lost 2 bases and 5 bases, there was a span of 13 bases. This CDR3 is 16 amino acids long. CDR1 is SNHLY, CDR2 FYNNEI, per germline. As DNA, the CDR3 is TGTGCCAGCAGTGAACTATGGGTTATTCATAATTCACCCCTCCACTTT. This sequence encodes CASSELWVIHNSPLHF. Full variable domain (missing parts from reference TRBV2 and TRBJ1-6): EPEVTQTPSHQVTQMGQEVILRCVPISNHLYFYWYRQILGQKVEFLVSFYNNEISEKSEIFDDQFSVERPDGSNFTLKIRSTKLEDSAMYFCASSELWVIHNSPLHFGNGTRLTVT.

This clone was counted once. The chain has TRBV30 and TRBJ1-5, with 8 bases identical to TRBD1. The trim removed 2 bases at V and 6 bases at J, leaving 6 bases unmatched. CDR3 length: 14 amino acids. CDR1 is GTSNPN, CDR2 SVGIG, per germline (reference sequence). CDR3 in DNA: TGTGCCTGGAGTTATGGACAGGGTTTTCAGCCCCAGCATTTT. It yields the protein CAWSYGQGFQPQHF.

CDR3 DNA sequence: TGTGCCAGCTTAGGGGCACAACGGGCGGAGACCCAGTACTTC. Translating it yields CASLGAQRAETQYF. This sequence joins TRBV6-6 and TRBJ2-5; a possible D gene is TRBD1 (5 bases). The V end was cut by 8 bases, the J end by 5 bases, with 18 bases between. Germline CDR1 and CDR2: MNHNY and SVGAGI (reference sequence). This CDR3 comprises 14 residues.

The chain recombines TRBV18 with TRBJ2-1; D gene unclear. This CDR3 is 13 amino acids long. Between the trimmed V and J ends, which lost 3 bases and 10 bases, there was a span of 13 bases. CDR1 is KGHSH and CDR2 is LQKENI in the germline V gene. The CDR3 sequence: CASSPVQLREQFF. The CDR3 DNA follows: TGTGCCAGCTCACCGGTACAGCTGCGGGAGCAGTTCTTC.

CDR3 in DNA: TGCGCCAGCAGCCCTGACAGCTCTGGAAACACCATATATTTT. Protein product: CASSPDSSGNTIYF. The chain has TRBV5-1 and TRBJ1-3; TRBD1 might be the D (5 bases). The V end lost 4 bases, the J end lost 0 bases, and 8 bases lay between the germline ends. Germline CDR1 and CDR2: SGHRS and YFSETQ. The CDR3 has 14 amino acids.

The chain is built from TRBV5-1 and TRBJ2-6, with a tentative D call TRBD1 (5 bases). In germline, CDR1 is SGHRS, CDR2 YFSETQ. Between the trimmed V and J ends, which lost 4 bases and 0 bases, there was a span of 8 bases. CDR3 length: 15 amino acids. CDR3 sequence: CASSPGNSGANVLTF. The CDR3 bases are TGCGCCAGCAGCCCAGGGAACTCTGGGGCCAACGTCCTGACTTTC.

This chain uses TRBV5-1 with TRBJ1-5; D may be TRBD1 (6 bases). The CDR3 runs 14 residues. Germline values: CDR1 SGHRS, CDR2 YFSETQ. Trimming stripped 4 bases from V and 6 bases from J, with 14 bases between. The CDR3 region has the DNA TGCGCCAGCAGCCCCCAGGGGCCTCCTCAGCCCCAGCATTTT. Translated, it gives CASSPQGPPQPQHF.

The CDR3 reads CASSMGYEQYF. The DNA of the CDR3 is TGTGCCAGTAGTATGGGATACGAGCAGTACTTC. V is TRBV19 and J is TRBJ2-7, with unresolved D. The CDR3 has 11 amino acids. CDR1 LNHDA and CDR2 SQIVND come from the germline V gene (reference sequence). V lost 3 bases to trimming and J lost 4 bases, with 4 bases between them.

The chain employs TRBV29-1 and TRBJ2-1, with TRBD1 identical over 9 bases. With 4 bases clipped from V and 8 bases from J, the junction kept 9 bases outside the gene matches. Germline CDR1 and CDR2: SQVTM and ANQGSEA. The CDR3 extends over 14 amino acids. The CDR3 nucleotides read TGCAGCGTTGGCTCGGGACAGGGAGTAGATGAGCAGTTCTTC. Translating gives CSVGSGQGVDEQFF.